This T cell receptor (beta chain) was recorded in a study of blood T cell repertoires in COVID-19. Study information: The United States, Italy and Spain provided the acute and convalescent COVID-19 samples. The cDNA or gDNA used as material had been derived from T cells, B-cell-depleted T cells, or PBMCs.

Original data processing: Reference gene primers were amplified, and this amplification served to estimate nucleated cell counts. TCRdb's table, derived via immunoSEQ multiplex PCR, lists solely in-frame clones and lacks some. V, J and clone size were drawn from that table, and D and trimming were deduced from the DNA. This table holds 200,000 to 300,000 clones, approximately 81% found once. Germline lookup yields CDR1 KGHSH and CDR2 LQKENI. There are 14 residues in the CDR3. Losses at the gene ends were 6 bases for V and 3 bases for J; bases not matched to a gene: 2. The chain has TRBV18 and TRBJ1-1, with 12 bases matching TRBD1. The specimen was peripheral blood. This receptor was taken from a man in his fifties or sixties with acute or convalescent COVID-19. The CDR3 DNA follows: TGTGCCAGCTCTGGGACAGGGGGCTACACTGAAGCTTTCTTT. Protein product: CASSGTGGYTEAFF. Full variable domain (outside the CDR3, taken from reference TRBV18 and TRBJ1-1): NAGVMQNPRHLVRRRGQEARLRCSPMKGHSHVYWYRQLPEEGLKFMVYLQKENIIDESGMPKERFSAEFPKEGPSILRIQQVVRGDSAAYFCASSGTGGYTEAFFGQGTRLTVV.